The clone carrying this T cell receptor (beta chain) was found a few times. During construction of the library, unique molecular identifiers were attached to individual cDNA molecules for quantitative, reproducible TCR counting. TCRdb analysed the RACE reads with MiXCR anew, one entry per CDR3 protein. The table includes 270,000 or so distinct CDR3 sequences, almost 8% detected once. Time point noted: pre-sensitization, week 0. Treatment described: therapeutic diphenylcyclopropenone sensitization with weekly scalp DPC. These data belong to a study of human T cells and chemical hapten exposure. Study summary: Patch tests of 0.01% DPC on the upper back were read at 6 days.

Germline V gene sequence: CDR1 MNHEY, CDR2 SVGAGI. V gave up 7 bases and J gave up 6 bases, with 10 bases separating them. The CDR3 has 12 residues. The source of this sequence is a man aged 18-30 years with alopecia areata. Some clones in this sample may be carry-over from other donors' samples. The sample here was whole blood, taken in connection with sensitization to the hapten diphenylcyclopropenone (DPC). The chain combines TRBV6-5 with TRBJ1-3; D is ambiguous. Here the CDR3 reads CASKVGENTIYF. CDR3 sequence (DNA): TGTGCCAGCAAAGTAGGCGAAAACACCATATATTTT.